The TCR beta chain under discussion was sequenced for a study of T cells in Graves' hyperthyroidism and ophthalmopathy. Ophthalmopathy in the patients scored at least 3 on Clinical Activity Score and at least 4 on NOSPECS grade, lasting under 3 months. TCR beta CDR3 regions were amplified from RNA. The TCR CDR3 was amplified in a first-round RT-PCR using the HTBI primer set. TCRdb re-called the multiplex PCR reads through MiXCR, storing one row per CDR3 protein. The sample lists about 260,000 distinct CDR3 sequences; about a sixth were seen once. The sample holds many counts of this clonotype. Sample: blood. This clonotype was sampled from a woman between 18 and 29 years old with Graves' ophthalmopathy.

CDR3 loop: CASSATGQGYNEQFF. Here the CDR3 DNA reads TGTGCCAGCAGCGCGACGGGACAGGGGTACAATGAGCAGTTCTTC. The V call is TRBV9, the J call TRBJ2-1; 10 bases align to TRBD1. The CDR3 contains 15 residues. The V gene's germline CDR1 is SGDLS and CDR2 YYNGEE. The V segment lost 3 bases and the J segment 4 bases; nucleotides outside the gene matches: 4.